This T cell receptor (beta chain) was captured by sequencing in a study of blood T cell repertoires in COVID-19. Background on the study: The origin of the acute and convalescent COVID-19 samples was the United States, Italy and Spain.

Original processing methods: Estimation of nucleated cell counts relied on the amplification of reference gene primers. Only in-frame clones appear in the TCRdb table, and some are missing; sequencing was by immunoSEQ multiplex PCR. For V, J and clone size, that table is used; D and trimming come from the DNA. The sample includes tens of thousands of clones, about 89% of them seen just once. This CDR3 comprises 15 residues. The V gene end was trimmed by 4 bases and the J gene end by 1 base; junction bases not matched to a gene: 4. Looked up from germline, CDR1 is SGHDT and CDR2 is YYEEEE. The chain links TRBV5-6 to TRBJ2-7, with 11 bases identical to TRBD2. The TCR sequence derives from a man in his sixties with active or convalescent COVID-19. Source material: peripheral blood. CDR3: CASSNSGGASYEQYF. CDR3 nucleotides: TGTGCCAGCAGCAATAGCGGGGGGGCTTCCTACGAGCAGTACTTC.